The 31 T cell receptor beta chains listed next were all sequenced from one sample in a study of metastatic and nonmetastatic thyroid tumors. Each patient came to thyroid surgery without any prior treatment (of any kind). TCRdb re-clonotyped the PCR reads via MiXCR. The sample yields about 40,000 clones, about 19% seen once. The sequencing sample was made of tumor tissue. The receptors shown here come from a female donor with papillary thyroid cancer or a benign thyroid nodule (not recorded which). Some clones in this sample may be carry-over from other donors' samples.

Comments on this clone: A read error may be the cause here, since a much bigger clone is one base away. The chain employs TRBV6-6 and TRBJ2-5, with D perhaps matching TRBD2 (6 bases). The CDR3 covers 17 residues. CDR1 and CDR2 (germline): MNHNY, SVGAGI (reference sequence). The V end was cut by 0 bases, the J end by 3 bases, with 17 bases between. In DNA, the CDR3 is TGTGCCAGCAGTTACTCGCTGGTGGCTAGCGTGGAAGAGACCCAGTACTTC. This sequence encodes CASSYSLVASVEETQYF.

This clone was recorded at least ten times. This CDR3 is CASSRDGHSGNTIYF. The DNA of the CDR3 is TGCGCCAGCAGCCGGGACGGCCACTCTGGAAACACCATATATTTT. The rearrangement uses TRBV5-1 and TRBJ1-3; possible D gene TRBD1, 5 bases. V was cut by 4 bases and J by 0 bases, with 11 bases left in between. Germline V lookup: CDR1 SGHRS, CDR2 YFSETQ. This CDR3 has 15 amino acids.

This clone occurred many times. The chain uses TRBV5-1 and TRBJ2-3; 7 nucleotides line up with TRBD1. This CDR3 region has 16 residues. Trimming cost V 0 bases and J 2 bases; bases outside gene matches: 6. CDR1 is SGHRS and CDR2 is YFSETQ in the germline V gene. The CDR3 here is CASSLGAGGFTDTQYF. The DNA of the CDR3 is TGCGCCAGCAGCTTGGGAGCAGGGGGTTTCACAGATACGCAGTATTTT.

This clone showed up just a few times. This clone may be a read error of a much larger clone one base away. The rearrangement links TRBV29-1 to TRBJ2-7; either TRBD1 or TRBD2 may supply D (5 bases each). The germline CDR1 and CDR2 sequences are SQVTM and ANQGSEA. The CDR3 length is 15 residues. V was trimmed by 0 bases and J by 0 bases, leaving 12 bases between them. The DNA of the CDR3 is TGCAGCGTTGAAGATCCCGTGAGGGGCTCCTACGAGCAGTACTTC. Encoded protein: CSVEDPVRGSYEQYF.

This clone was seen at least ten times. The V call is TRBV24-1, the J call TRBJ2-7; TRBD1 aligns across 10 bases. V shed 5 bases and J 6 bases; nucleotides not matched to a gene: 12. Per the germline V gene, CDR1 is KGHDR and CDR2 is SFDVKD. There are 16 residues in the CDR3. Written as DNA, the CDR3 is TGTGCCACCAGTGGAATTTCCCTGACAGGGGGCATCGAGCAGTACTTC. Its protein product is CATSGISLTGGIEQYF.

This clone was counted many times. V gene TRBV2 combines with J gene TRBJ1-1, with a tentative D call TRBD1 (6 bases). The V end lost 4 bases, the J end lost 7 bases, and 13 bases lay between the germline ends. Germline V gene sequence: CDR1 SNHLY, CDR2 FYNNEI. The CDR3 length is 13 residues. DNA for the CDR3: TGTGCCAGCAGTGCGGACAGAAGCGGTGAAGCTTTCTTT. Translation: CASSADRSGEAFF.

J is TRBJ2-7 and V is TRBV5-1, with TRBD1 as a possible D gene (6 bases). Germline assignment: CDR1 SGHRS and CDR2 YFSETQ. Trimming took off 3 bases at V and 4 bases at J, with 11 bases between the two ends. The CDR3 is made up of 13 amino acids. This CDR3 reads CASSSSGTYEQYF. CDR3 DNA: TGCGCCAGCAGCTCGAGTGGGACATACGAGCAGTACTTC.

This clone was detected ten times or more. This chain uses TRBV18 with TRBJ1-5, with D unclear. The CDR3 is 15 amino acids. Germline V gives CDR1 KGHSH, CDR2 LQKENI. Trimming cost V 4 bases and J 0 bases, with 10 bases left between them. CDR3 residues: CASSLGGNSNQPQHF. In DNA, the CDR3 is TGTGCCAGCTCACTGGGAGGGAATAGCAATCAGCCCCAGCATTTT.

This clone was counted at least ten times. This chain connects TRBV12-3 or TRBV12-4 to TRBJ1-2; no clear D gene. This CDR3 comprises 12 residues. The ends were cut back, 2 bases at V and 8 bases at J, with 9 bases in the middle. CDR3 protein: CASSLWGGGYTF. Here the CDR3 DNA reads TGTGCCAGCAGTTTATGGGGTGGCGGCTACACCTTC.

The chain recombines TRBV28 with TRBJ2-7, with TRBD2 as a possible D gene (5 bases). Germline loops: CDR1 MDHEN, CDR2 SYDVKM. The CDR3 is 14 amino acids. The V end lost 5 bases, the J end lost 4 bases, and 15 bases lay between the germline ends. In DNA form, the CDR3 reads TGTGCCAGCAGTCGGAGCGGTAGCAGTTACGAGCAGTACTTC. Translation: CASSRSGSSYEQYF.

This clone was detected many times. The chain uses TRBV19 and TRBJ2-7; TRBD2 matches 7 bases. CDR1 LNHDA and CDR2 SQIVND come from the germline V gene (reference sequence). V was clipped by 4 bases and J by 3 bases; unmatched bases: 6. The CDR3 sequence is 14 residues long. The CDR3 loop reads CASSTRDYNYEQYF. The CDR3 DNA is TGTGCCAGTAGTACCCGGGACTACAACTACGAGCAGTACTTC.

In its sample, this clone was seen many times. The J gene is TRBJ2-1, the V gene TRBV20-1, with TRBD2 identical over 8 bases. Looked up from germline, CDR1 is DFQATT and CDR2 is SNEGSKA (reference sequence). V dropped 5 bases and J dropped 8; count of bases not matched to a gene: 8. The CDR3 contains 13 residues. The CDR3 coding sequence is TGCAGTGCTCGCCGGGAGGGTGGGGATGAGCAGTTCTTC. This codes for CSARREGGDEQFF.

This clone occurred many times. The chain employs TRBV6-1 and TRBJ2-6; D uncertain. Deletions cut 5 bases from V and 0 bases from J, with 8 bases between. Germline V gene lookup returns CDR1 MNHNS and CDR2 SASEGT. The CDR3 is made up of 15 amino acids. The CDR3 region has the DNA TGTGCCAGCAGTATCACTGCCTCTGGGGCCAACGTCCTGACTTTC. This gives the protein CASSITASGANVLTF.

This clone was picked up many times. The chain links TRBV5-1 to TRBJ2-2; D gene uncertain. CDR3 length: 15 residues. The V gene's germline CDR1 is SGHRS and CDR2 YFSETQ. V dropped 2 bases and J dropped 6 bases, with 14 bases sitting between them. For the CDR3, the DNA is TGCGCCAGCAGCTTTGGAGTACAGCCCTCCGGGGAGCTGTTTTTT. It yields the protein CASSFGVQPSGELFF.

At least ten counts were recorded for this clone. The chain links TRBV20-1 to TRBJ2-4; TRBD1 might be the D (6 bases). Trimming took off 6 bases at V and 7 bases at J, with 10 bases between the two ends. The CDR3 contains 11 residues. Germline-derived CDR1 and CDR2 are DFQATT and SNEGSKA (reference sequence). The CDR3 DNA reads TGCAGTGCCCCTACAGGGAACATTCAGTACTTC. Its protein is CSAPTGNIQYF.

This clone has more than one count but fewer than ten. The J gene is TRBJ1-2, the V gene TRBV11-2; D perhaps matches TRBD1 (5 bases). Trimming left V 1 base short and J 5 bases short, with 11 bases between. Germline V gives CDR1 SGHAT, CDR2 FQNNGV. CDR3 length: 14 amino acids. For the CDR3, the DNA is TGTGCCAGCAGCTTAGGCGGGACGGAGTATGGCTACACCTTC. This gives the protein CASSLGGTEYGYTF.

The sample holds many counts of this clone. The rearrangement links TRBV27 to TRBJ2-5, with D perhaps assigned TRBD1 or TRBD2 (6 bases each). There are 17 residues in the CDR3. The V end lost 4 bases, the J end lost 5 bases, and 23 bases lay between the germline ends. Germline lookup yields CDR1 MNHEY and CDR2 SMNVEV (reference sequence). CDR3 in DNA: TGTGCCAGCAGTTCCTATGGCGGTAGGGGGGCCGGGGAGACCCAGTACTTC. It codes for CASSSYGGRGAGETQYF.

This clone was found many times. The rearrangement uses TRBV24-1 and TRBJ1-2; D gene uncertain. V was pared by 3 bases and J by 8 bases, with 15 bases between. Per the germline V gene, CDR1 is KGHDR and CDR2 is SFDVKD. The CDR3 contains 14 residues. As DNA, the CDR3 is TGTGCCACCAGTGATAGCGGAGGGCATGGGGGCTACACCTTC. This gives the protein CATSDSGGHGGYTF.

Ten or more counts support this clone. This rearrangement joins TRBV2 to TRBJ1-2; D ambiguous. Trimming cost V 3 bases and J 3 bases, with 5 bases left between them. This CDR3 is built from 12 residues. CDR1 and CDR2 from the germline V gene are SNHLY and FYNNEI. The CDR3 sequence is CASSERDYGYTF. In DNA, the CDR3 is TGTGCCAGCAGTGAGAGGGACTATGGCTACACCTTC.

This clone was seen a few times. The chain combines TRBV28 with TRBJ1-5; no definite D call. This CDR3 is built from 12 residues. The germline V gene encodes CDR1 MDHEN and CDR2 SYDVKM. The ends were cut back, 2 bases at V and 9 bases at J, with 8 bases in the middle. The DNA for the CDR3 is TGTGCCAGCAGTTTACCCGATTTGCCCCAGCATTTT. Translation: CASSLPDLPQHF.

This clone was observed a few times. A clone one base away is much larger, so this may be a read error. Distinct nucleotide sequences in the sample also encode this CDR3. The chain combines TRBV6-4 with TRBJ1-3; the D gene is possibly TRBD1 (5 bases). This CDR3 spans 18 amino acids. The V end lost 3 bases, the J end lost 0 bases, and 18 bases lay between the germline ends. Germline CDR1 and CDR2: MRHNA and SNTAGT. This chain's CDR3 is CASSERGTGDYSGNTIYF. In DNA form, the CDR3 reads TGTGCCAGCAGTGAGCGCGGTACAGGTGATTACTCTGGAAACACCATATATTTT.

Turning to this clone: This may stem from a read error, because a much larger clone lies one nucleotide away. No conserved phenylalanine or tryptophan is present at the end of the CDR3, so a read error is the likely explanation. This chain connects TRBV7-9 to TRBJ1-4; D is unresolved. Trimming stripped 4 bases from V and 8 bases from J, with 14 bases between. CDR1 and CDR2 from the germline V gene are SEHNR and FQNEAQ (reference sequence). The CDR3 sequence is 14 residues long. The CDR3 DNA is TGTGCCAGCAGCTCGAAGGGAGGAGGAGAAAAACTGTTTGTT. Translation: CASSSKGGGEKLFV.

The sample holds a few counts of this clone. Germline is not matched at one junction end, which may reflect a read error. V usage is TRBV11-3 and J usage is TRBJ2-2; 7 bases agree with TRBD1. The CDR3 totals 15 residues. Germline CDR1 SGHNT, CDR2 YENEEA. The CDR3 DNA follows: TGTGCTAGCAGCCAACGACAGGGCTCCACCGGGGAGCTGTTTTTT. This sequence encodes CASSQRQGSTGELFF.

Note on this clone: The junction shows a germline mismatch at one end, possibly a read error. CDR3: CAGRTGLAGSNEQFF. The CDR3 DNA is TGTGCCGGCAGGACCGGACTAGCGGGAAGCAATGAGCAGTTCTTC. V is TRBV28 and J is TRBJ2-1, with TRBD2 identical over 12 bases. The germline CDR1 and CDR2 sequences are MDHEN and SYDVKM. The CDR3 contains 15 residues.

This clone came up many times. The chain has TRBV29-1 and TRBJ1-2; 9 bases fit TRBD1. CDR1 is SQVTM, CDR2 ANQGSEA, per germline. The CDR3 covers 13 residues. Trimming took 5 bases from V and 7 from J; bases not matched to a gene: 8. CDR3 sequence (DNA): TGCAGCGTTTATACAGGGGGCAGAAGTGGCTACACCTTC. Translated, it gives CSVYTGGRSGYTF.

The chain uses TRBV19 and TRBJ2-6; D may be TRBD2 (5 bases). Germline CDR1 reads LNHDA; CDR2 reads SQIVND (reference sequence). The CDR3 contains 16 residues. Trimming took off 4 bases at V and 0 bases at J, with 10 bases between the two ends. The CDR3 sequence: CASSTGISSGANVLTF. The CDR3 DNA follows: TGTGCCAGTAGTACGGGGATCTCCTCTGGGGCCAACGTCCTGACTTTC.

The chain uses TRBV7-9 and TRBJ1-5; D not certain. Germline CDR1 and CDR2: SEHNR and FQNEAQ (reference sequence). The CDR3 consists of 15 residues. Trimming took off 5 bases at V and 3 bases at J, with 14 bases between the two ends. CDR3 region: CASSLVGHVNQPQHF. In DNA form, the CDR3 reads TGTGCCAGCAGCCTAGTGGGCCACGTCAATCAGCCCCAGCATTTT.

This clone was seen more than once but under ten times. Compared with germline, one end of the junction differs, possibly owing to a read error. This sequence joins TRBV6-1 and TRBJ2-7; 11 bases are shared with TRBD2. The germline gives CDR1 MNHNS, CDR2 SASEGT. The CDR3 is made up of 15 amino acids. The CDR3 DNA sequence: TGTGCCAGCAGTATGGAGACTAGCGGGGCCTACGATCAGTACTTC. It codes for CASSMETSGAYDQYF.

This clone was found many times. J is TRBJ1-1 and V is TRBV24-1; 10 bases fit TRBD1. CDR1 and CDR2 (germline): KGHDR, SFDVKD. V was pared by 9 bases and J by 3 bases, with 3 bases of the junction left unmatched. The CDR3 sequence is 13 residues long. As DNA, the CDR3 is TGTGCCACCGGGACAGGGGAGGACACTGAAGCTTTCTTT. Amino acid sequence: CATGTGEDTEAFF.

This clone was seen repeatedly, ten times or more. This chain links TRBV5-1 with TRBJ2-1; 7 bases align to TRBD1. With 1 base clipped from V and 10 bases from J, the junction kept 5 bases outside the gene matches. Germline loops: CDR1 SGHRS, CDR2 YFSETQ. The CDR3 contains 13 residues. Written as DNA, the CDR3 is TGCGCCAGCAGCTTGATATCGGGACAGGAGCAGTTCTTC. As protein: CASSLISGQEQFF.

This clone was seen ten or more times. V usage is TRBV11-1 and J usage is TRBJ2-3; D may match TRBD1 or TRBD2 (6 bases each). The CDR3 runs 15 residues. Trimming left V 3 bases short and J 3 bases short, with 13 bases between. CDR1 is SGHAT and CDR2 is FQDESV in the germline V gene (reference sequence). CDR3 DNA sequence: TGTGCCAGCAGCTTCGGTGGGGGGCGGACAGATACGCAGTATTTT. As protein: CASSFGGGRTDTQYF.